The rows below give T cell receptor beta chains drawn from one sample of a study of control samples from healthy donors and cancer patients. The protocol was immunoSEQ multiplex PCR, while the TCRdb copy is restricted to in-frame clones and leaves out a portion. The sample carries fewer than 90,000 clones, approximately 94% recorded once. Sequencing used blood. The receptors stem from a woman aged 40 to 55 in good health. Each CDR3 is given with its conserved first and last residue. D genes are given only for firm matches. Expanded clones get a size class; other rows say once, few or many, or leave the size out.

j_gene | v_gene | d_gene | abundance | CDR3aa | CDR3nt
TRBJ2-7 | TRBV12-5 | TRBD2 | - | CASGLVQGLADYEQYF | TGTGCTAGTGGCTTGGTACAGGGACTAGCCGACTACGAGCAGTACTTC
TRBJ2-5 | TRBV7-2 | - | - | CASSLIPGGGGETQYF | TGTGCCAGCAGCTTAATCCCAGGGGGAGGAGGGGAGACCCAGTACTTC
TRBJ1-1 | TRBV7-6 | - | - | CASSLLIQGDTEAFF | TGTGCCAGCAGCTTACTTATACAGGGTGACACTGAAGCTTTCTTT
TRBJ1-5 | TRBV16 | TRBD1 | - | CASSQIPDRGLGQPQHF | TGTGCCAGCAGCCAAATCCCCGACAGGGGGCTCGGTCAGCCCCAGCATTTT
TRBJ1-1 | TRBV23-1 | TRBD1 | - | CASSPRGRRMVNTEAFF | TGCGCCAGCAGTCCCAGGGGGCGCAGGATGGTGAACACTGAAGCTTTCTTT
TRBJ2-3 | TRBV28 | - | - | CASSGDRSWTDTQYF | TGTGCCAGCAGTGGTGACAGATCCTGGACAGATACGCAGTATTTT
TRBJ2-3 | TRBV24-1 | - | - | CATSDQAGSLPDTQYF | TGTGCCACCAGTGATCAGGCAGGTTCTCTTCCAGATACGCAGTATTTT
TRBJ2-7 | TRBV7-8 | - | - | CASSPGWGNSYEQYF | TGTGCCAGCAGCCCCGGATGGGGCAACTCCTACGAGCAGTACTTC
TRBJ2-7 | TRBV18 | - | - | CASSLGAASYEQYF | TGTGCCAGCTCCCTCGGGGCAGCCAGCTACGAGCAGTACTTC
TRBJ2-2 | TRBV3-1/TRBV3-2 | - | - | CASREHNEHIGELFF | TGTGCCAGCAGAGAGCATAATGAACACATCGGGGAGCTGTTTTTT
TRBJ2-7 | TRBV15 | - | - | CATSGGASYEQYF | TGTGCCACCAGCGGGGGGGCTTCCTACGAGCAGTACTTC
TRBJ2-6 | TRBV5-4 | - | - | CAGAVWDGANVLTF | TGTGCCGGGGCGGTCTGGGACGGGGCCAACGTCCTGACTTTC
TRBJ2-1 | TRBV19 | - | - | CASSILAEWYNEQFF | TGTGCCAGTAGTATCCTGGCGGAGTGGTACAATGAGCAGTTCTTC
TRBJ2-1 | TRBV18 | - | - | CASSPSTSRYEQFF | TGTGCCAGCTCACCATCTACTAGCAGATATGAGCAGTTCTTC
TRBJ1-2 | TRBV6-1 | - | - | CASSDSGRPYGYTF | TGTGCCAGCAGTGATTCCGGCAGACCTTATGGCTACACCTTC
TRBJ2-7 | TRBV19 | TRBD1 | - | CASSTGTGGYEQYF | TGTGCCAGTAGTACCGGGACAGGGGGCTACGAGCAGTACTTC
TRBJ2-1 | TRBV11-3 | TRBD2 | - | CASSSTSGVENEQFF | TGTGCCAGCAGCTCCACTAGCGGGGTGGAGAATGAGCAGTTCTTC
TRBJ2-5 | TRBV10-1 | - | - | CASSEGGASETQYF | TGCGCCAGCAGTGAAGGGGGGGCAAGCGAGACCCAGTACTTC
TRBJ1-6 | TRBV9 | - | - | CASSARNSPLHF | TGTGCCAGCAGCGCGAGGAATTCACCCCTCCACTTT
TRBJ2-2 | TRBV27 | - | - | CASMTVFTGELFF | TGTGCCAGCATGACAGTGTTCACCGGGGAGCTGTTTTTT
TRBJ1-1 | TRBV23-1 | - | - | CASSQSGGGKAFF | TGCGCCAGCAGTCAATCTGGGGGGGGAAAAGCTTTCTTT
TRBJ1-1 | TRBV19 | - | - | CASRVFISNTEAFF | TGTGCCAGTAGGGTTTTTATTTCGAACACTGAAGCTTTCTTT
TRBJ2-7 | TRBV11-2 | - | - | CASSRDVGEQYF | TGTGCCAGCAGCCGAGATGTTGGCGAGCAGTACTTC
TRBJ2-1 | TRBV10-3 | - | - | CAIRDRPMVNEQFF | TGTGCCATCAGGGACCGCCCCATGGTAAATGAGCAGTTCTTC
TRBJ2-3 | TRBV5-1 | - | - | CASSLAGSPSTDTQYF | TGCGCCAGCAGCTTGGCAGGGTCACCTAGCACAGATACGCAGTATTTT
TRBJ2-1 | TRBV24-1 | TRBD2 | few | CATSDPDRVVAGASGNEQFF | TGTGCCACCAGTGACCCCGACAGGGTGGTAGCGGGAGCTTCAGGGAATGAGCAGTTCTTC
TRBJ2-5 | TRBV28 | TRBD1 | - | CASSPGGEGTQYF | TGTGCCAGCAGCCCAGGGGGCGAAGGGACCCAGTACTTC
TRBJ1-1 | TRBV11-2 | - | once | CASRDPGRAFF | TGTGCCAGCAGGGATCCGGGACGGGCTTTCTTT
TRBJ1-5 | TRBV16 | TRBD1 | - | CASSQFVTGVDQPQHF | TGTGCCAGCAGCCAATTCGTGACAGGGGTAGATCAGCCCCAGCATTTT
TRBJ2-3 | TRBV20-1 | TRBD2 | once | CSASGLAGGSDTQYF | TGCAGTGCTAGTGGGCTAGCGGGGGGGTCAGATACGCAGTATTTT
TRBJ1-2 | TRBV7-9 | - | - | CASSPNTNYGYTF | TGTGCCAGCAGCCCCAACACGAACTATGGCTACACCTTC
TRBJ2-1 | TRBV7-2 | - | - | CASSLVRIANEQFF | TGTGCCAGCAGCTTAGTACGGATAGCCAATGAGCAGTTCTTC
TRBJ1-1 | TRBV27 | TRBD1 | - | CASSSTGAVNTEAFF | TGTGCCAGCAGTTCGACAGGGGCGGTGAACACTGAAGCTTTCTTT
TRBJ2-3 | TRBV21-1 | - | - | CASSKGQGVSTDTQYF | TGTGCCAGCAGCAAAGGACAGGGGGTTAGCACAGATACGCAGTATTTT
TRBJ2-5 | TRBV6-6 | TRBD1 | - | CASRKGQNQETQYF | TGTGCCAGCAGGAAGGGACAGAACCAAGAGACCCAGTACTTC